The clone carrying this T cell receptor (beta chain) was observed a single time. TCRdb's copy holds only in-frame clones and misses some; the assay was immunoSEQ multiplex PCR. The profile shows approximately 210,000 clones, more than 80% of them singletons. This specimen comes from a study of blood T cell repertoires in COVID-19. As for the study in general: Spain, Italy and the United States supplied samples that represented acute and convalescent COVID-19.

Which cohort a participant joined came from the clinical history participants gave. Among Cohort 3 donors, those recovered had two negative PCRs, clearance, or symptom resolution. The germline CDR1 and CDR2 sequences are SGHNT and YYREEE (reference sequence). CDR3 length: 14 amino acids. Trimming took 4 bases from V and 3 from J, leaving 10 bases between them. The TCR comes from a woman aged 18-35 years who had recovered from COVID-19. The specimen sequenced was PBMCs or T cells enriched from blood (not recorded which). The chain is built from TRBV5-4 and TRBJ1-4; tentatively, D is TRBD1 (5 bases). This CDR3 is CASSQGGSNEKLFF. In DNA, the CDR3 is TGTGCCAGCAGCCAGGGCGGTTCTAATGAAAAACTGTTTTTT. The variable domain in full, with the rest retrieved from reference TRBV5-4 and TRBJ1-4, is ETGVTQSPTHLIKTRGQQVTLRCSSQSGHNTVSWYQQALGQGPQFIFQYYREEENGRGNFPPRFSGLQFPNYSSELNVNALELDDSALYLCASSQGGSNEKLFFGSGTQLSVL.